Sequencing of this T cell receptor (beta chain) was carried out in a study of regulatory T cells in long-lasting Graves disease. This sample's time point: newly diagnosed GD, antithyroid drugs for less than 3 months. The TCR library was made from RNA extracted from PBMCs. This clonotype came up many times. Researchers made TCR beta libraries by using iRepertoire HTBI primers and running Arm-PCR on CDR3 regions. TCRdb re-derived calls from the multiplex PCR reads in MiXCR, one entry per CDR3 protein. Of roughly 410,000 distinct CDR3 sequences detected, 15% appear once; the ten largest clones hold approximately 7.6%. The same specimen was also included in a second study, on T cells in Graves' hyperthyroidism and ophthalmopathy.

This receptor was identified in a woman aged 35 to 49 with Graves disease. The sample here was peripheral blood mononuclear cells (PBMCs), taken at new diagnosis, from a patient treated with antithyroid drugs.

The CDR3 sequence: CASSGHRNTEAFF. In DNA, the CDR3 is TGTGCCAGCAGCGGGCACAGGAACACTGAAGCTTTCTTT. This chain uses TRBV11-3 with TRBJ1-1; D not resolved. Germline CDR1 is SGHNT and CDR2 is YENEEA. Trimming left V 5 bases short and J 1 base short, with 8 bases between. CDR3 length: 13 residues. The entire variable domain, with the rest obtained from reference TRBV11-3 and TRBJ1-1, is as follows: EAGVVQSPRYKIIEKKQPVAFWCNPISGHNTLYWYLQNLGQGPELLIRYENEEAVDDSQLPKDRFSAERLKGVDSTLKIQPAELGDSAVYLCASSGHRNTEAFFGQGTRLTVV.